This T cell receptor beta chain came from a study of Graves' ophthalmopathy and Graves' hyperthyroidism. Amplification of the TCR beta CDR3 regions used RNA transcripts (as template). An opening RT-PCR round employed HTBI primers and preceded a second-round multiplex PCR. TCRdb reanalysed the multiplex PCR reads using MiXCR and keeps one entry per CDR3 protein. The sample holds hundreds of thousands of distinct CDR3 sequences, more than 20% seen once. Sequencing was performed on peripheral blood. The sequence was collected from a woman aged 18-29 years with stable Graves' hyperthyroidism.

CDR3: CATSDSTSGSYQETQYF. CDR3 nucleotide sequence: TGTGCCACCAGTGACTCAACTAGCGGGAGTTACCAAGAGACCCAGTACTTC. The chain couples TRBV24-1 to TRBJ2-5; 11 nucleotides line up with TRBD2. CDR1 is KGHDR and CDR2 is SFDVKD in the germline V gene. CDR3 size: 17 residues. The ends lost 4 bases at V and 0 bases at J; junction bases unmatched: 6.